What follows is one T cell receptor (beta chain) and its context. The data were taken from a study of T cell changes during pregnancy in multiple sclerosis. Germline lookup yields CDR1 SGHTA and CDR2 FQGNSA. This CDR3 is 16 amino acids long. V trimming: 0 bases; J trimming: 8 bases; junction bases outside the gene matches: 10. TCRdb's table, derived via immunoSEQ multiplex PCR, lists solely in-frame clones and lacks some. The repertoire holds around 66,000 clones, with more than 90% as singletons. This rearrangement joins TRBV7-2 to TRBJ2-1, with TRBD1 matching 7 bases. This receptor was taken from a female donor in good health, enrolled as a control in a pregnancy study. The specimen comprised peripheral blood, sampled in the first trimester of pregnancy. The CDR3 sequence is CASSLASDRVGDEQFF. The CDR3 DNA is TGTGCCAGCAGCTTAGCGAGCGACAGGGTCGGTGATGAGCAGTTCTTC.